Below are 25 T cell receptor beta chains sequenced from a single sample in a study of blood T cells in healthy people across ages (dated by TCRdb to between 2014 and 2016). Library prep was done by 5' RACE. The sample was run on an Illumina HiSeq 2500. A second PCR of roughly 6 to 12 cycles was run with a J-beta primer mix and a sample-barcoded 5' primer. TCRdb reanalyzed the raw reads on its own, using fastp at Q25 for trimming and MiXCR for clone calling, and kept in-frame beta chains. Records with the same CDR3 protein are collapsed into one entry carrying the most frequent genes and DNA. The sample records roughly 1,300,000 distinct CDR3 sequences, approximately 60% of which are singletons. Clones ranked in the top ten supply approximately 7% of the sample. Sequenced material: blood. The receptor source for this set is a young man in good health.

The chain carries TRBV25-1 and TRBJ1-6; 7 nucleotides align to TRBD1. Per the germline V gene, CDR1 is MGHDK and CDR2 is SYGVNS. The CDR3 extends over 17 amino acids. The junction had 6 bases not matched to a gene; V was cut back by 2 bases and J by 2 bases. CDR3 amino acids: CASSEARRGPYNSPLHF. The CDR3 DNA sequence: TGTGCCAGCAGTGAAGCCCGAAGGGGGCCCTATAATTCACCCCTCCACTTT.

Comment on this clonotype: The junction departs from germline at one end; a sequencing error may be responsible. The chain has TRBV5-1 and TRBJ1-1; 7 nucleotides align to TRBD1. Per germline, CDR1 SGHRS and CDR2 YFSETQ. CDR3 length: 13 residues. CDR3 sequence (DNA): TGCGCCAGTAGCTCGACAGGGTTCACAGAAGCTTTCTTC. The encoded protein is CASSSTGFTEAFF.

The rearrangement links TRBV12-3 or TRBV12-4 to TRBJ1-5; 9 positions match TRBD1. This CDR3 contains 16 residues. J lost 4 bases, V lost 8 bases, and 12 bases had no gene match. CDR3 nucleotides: TGTGCCAGCGGCAGGACAGGGGATGGTAGGAATCAGCCCCAGCATTTT. Encoded protein: CASGRTGDGRNQPQHF.

The V and J genes are TRBV13 and TRBJ2-7; the D gene could be TRBD1 or TRBD2 (6 bases each). Germline V lookup: CDR1 PRHDT, CDR2 FYEKMQ (reference sequence). V was clipped by 5 bases and J by 5 bases, with 16 bases between them. The CDR3 consists of 14 residues. CDR3 nucleotide sequence: TGTGCCAGCAGCCGGACGGGGGCGGACGACGAGCAGTACTTC. Translation gives CASSRTGADDEQYF.

The chain uses TRBV13 and TRBJ2-7, with TRBD2 identical over 8 bases. The V gene end was trimmed by 4 bases and the J gene end by 3 bases; junction bases not matched to a gene: 5. Per germline, CDR1 PRHDT and CDR2 FYEKMQ (reference sequence). This CDR3 is 14 amino acids long. CDR3 in DNA: TGTGCCAGCAGCTGGGGGACTAGAAGCTACGAGCAGTACTTC. Its translation: CASSWGTRSYEQYF.

This clonotype was detected only a few times. J is TRBJ2-4 and V is TRBV29-1, with TRBD1 matching 7 bases. V was pared by 6 bases and J by 0 bases, with 11 bases of the junction left unmatched. CDR3 length equals 16 residues. The germline V gene encodes CDR1 SQVTM and CDR2 ANQGSEA. CDR3 region: CSVTTGVSIAKNIQYF. The CDR3 bases are TGCAGCGTAACCACAGGGGTATCGATAGCCAAAAACATTCAGTACTTC.

J is TRBJ2-1 and V is TRBV10-3; D is possibly TRBD1 (6 bases). The V gene's germline CDR1 is ENHRY and CDR2 SYGVKD. The V and J ends lost 10 bases and 2 bases respectively, with 18 bases between them. This CDR3 comprises 15 residues. Written as DNA, the CDR3 is TGTGCCACCTCGATCATCGAGGGGGCCTACAATGAGCAGTTCTTC. This sequence encodes CATSIIEGAYNEQFF.

The V gene is TRBV20-1, the J gene TRBJ2-3; the D is unclear. The CDR3 extends over 16 amino acids. Germline V gene sequence: CDR1 DFQATT, CDR2 SNEGSKA (reference sequence). V lost 3 bases to trimming and J lost 0 bases, with 16 bases between them. The CDR3 sequence: CSARNPSATSTDTQYF. The CDR3 DNA reads TGCAGTGCTAGGAATCCCAGCGCTACAAGCACAGATACGCAGTATTTT.

The chain links TRBV27 to TRBJ2-3, with 7 positions matching TRBD2. Germline assignment: CDR1 MNHEY and CDR2 SMNVEV (reference sequence). This CDR3 is 16 amino acids long. The V and J ends lost 5 bases and 2 bases, in that order; junction bases with no gene match: 10. CDR3 in amino acids: CASSPTSEITTDTQYF. In nucleotides, the CDR3 is TGTGCCAGCAGTCCAACTAGCGAGATAACCACAGATACGCAGTATTTT.

V and J are TRBV20-1 and TRBJ2-5; 10 positions agree with TRBD2. Germline-derived CDR1 and CDR2 are DFQATT and SNEGSKA (reference sequence). V dropped 3 bases and J dropped 10; count of bases not matched to a gene: 17. The CDR3 is made up of 16 amino acids. In DNA form, the CDR3 reads TGCAGTGCTAGCCCCCCCACTAGCGGGATTATTTCGGGCCAGTACTTC. This translates into CSASPPTSGIISGQYF.

V usage is TRBV6-2 or TRBV6-3 and J usage is TRBJ2-7; tentatively, D is TRBD2 (6 bases). The V gene's germline CDR1 is MNHEY and CDR2 SVGEGT. The CDR3 sequence is 16 residues long. With 0 bases removed from V and 2 bases from J, the gap between germline ends came to 14 bases. For the CDR3, the DNA is TGTGCCAGCAGTTACTCCAGAGCGCTAGCGCCCTACGAGCAGTACTTC. This translates into CASSYSRALAPYEQYF.

This clonotype has only a few counts. V is TRBV11-2 and J is TRBJ2-1; TRBD2 might be the D (6 bases). V was trimmed by 2 bases and J by 6 bases, leaving 11 bases between them. The CDR3 totals 14 residues. The V gene's germline CDR1 is SGHAT and CDR2 FQNNGV. Written as DNA, the CDR3 is TGTGCCAGCAGCTTATCGGCTAGCGCCAATGAGCAGTTCTTC. As protein: CASSLSASANEQFF.

V gene TRBV7-2 combines with J gene TRBJ1-5; D gene ambiguous. Looked up from germline, CDR1 is SGHTA and CDR2 is FQGNSA. This CDR3 has 13 residues. V lost 2 bases, J lost 5 bases, and 7 bases lay in between. CDR3 sequence: CASSLSADQPQHF. The DNA of the CDR3 is TGTGCCAGCAGCTTATCGGCAGATCAGCCCCAGCATTTT.

The chain uses TRBV20-1 and TRBJ2-3, with D perhaps TRBD2 (6 bases). V lost 5 bases and J lost 4, with 16 bases in between. Looked up from germline, CDR1 is DFQATT and CDR2 is SNEGSKA (reference sequence). This CDR3 contains 14 residues. The DNA for the CDR3 is TGCAGTGCTGAACTAGCTGGAGTGGCAGATACGCAGTATTTT. It specifies CSAELAGVADTQYF.

This rearrangement joins TRBV20-1 to TRBJ2-6; D not certain. This CDR3 is 13 amino acids long. Trimming removed 6 bases at V and 3 bases at J, with 9 bases between. Germline CDR1 reads DFQATT; CDR2 reads SNEGSKA (reference sequence). CDR3 DNA sequence: TGCAGTGCAGTTCCGGGTGGGGCCAACGTCCTGACTTTC. This sequence encodes CSAVPGGANVLTF.

Only a few counts were recorded for this clonotype. The chain is built from TRBV4-1 and TRBJ2-7; 7 bases match TRBD2. CDR3 length: 16 amino acids. V dropped 7 bases and J dropped 6; count of bases not matched to a gene: 18. The germline V gene encodes CDR1 MGHRA and CDR2 YSYEKL. CDR3 region: CASTDKRGLVGGEQYF. CDR3 nucleotides: TGCGCCAGCACCGACAAGAGAGGACTAGTTGGGGGCGAGCAGTACTTC.

The chain combines TRBV12-3 or TRBV12-4 with TRBJ2-7, with TRBD2 identical over 8 bases. The CDR3 totals 14 residues. The V segment lost 3 bases and the J segment 7 bases; nucleotides outside the gene matches: 8. The CDR3 bases are TGTGCCAGCAGTTTTGGCGGGGGGCCAAATGAGCAGTACTTC. This encodes CASSFGGGPNEQYF.

The V gene is TRBV5-1, the J gene TRBJ1-1; D is possibly TRBD1 (5 bases). This CDR3 comprises 16 residues. V was cut by 0 bases and J by 0 bases, with 12 bases left in between. Looked up from germline, CDR1 is SGHRS and CDR2 is YFSETQ. The DNA for the CDR3 is TGCGCCAGCAGCTTGGCCGGGGGAGGAGTGAACACTGAAGCTTTCTTT. Its protein product is CASSLAGGGVNTEAFF.

This chain connects TRBV6-5 to TRBJ2-5; D unclear. V was pared by 2 bases and J by 4 bases, with 14 bases between. Per the germline V gene, CDR1 is MNHEY and CDR2 is SVGAGI. This CDR3 comprises 15 residues. CDR3 region: CASSYERSGLETQYF. CDR3 nucleotide sequence: TGTGCCAGCAGTTACGAGAGGTCGGGCCTAGAGACCCAGTACTTC.

This clonotype was observed a handful of times. The chain recombines TRBV4-1 with TRBJ1-2; D is possibly TRBD1 (5 bases). Trimming shortened V by 1 base and J by 2 bases, and 11 bases separated the two germline ends. CDR3 length: 15 residues. Germline V CDR1 and CDR2: MGHRA, YSYEKL. The CDR3 bases are TGCGCCAGCAGCCAAGTTGGGACGGAGAACTATGGCTACACCTTC. The encoded protein is CASSQVGTENYGYTF.

This chain links TRBV19 with TRBJ2-6; no reliable D call. The CDR3 sequence is 15 residues long. Trimming took 6 bases from V and 2 from J, leaving 11 bases between them. CDR1 is LNHDA, CDR2 SQIVND, per germline (reference sequence). DNA of the CDR3: TGTGCCAGTAGGTCCGTTAGGGCTGGGGCCAACGTCCTGACTTTC. It yields the protein CASRSVRAGANVLTF. The variable domain in full, completed from reference TRBV19 and TRBJ2-6, reads DGGITQSPKYLFRKEGQNVTLSCEQNLNHDAMYWYRQDPGQGLRLIYYSQIVNDFQKGDIAEGYSVSREKKESFPLTVTSAQKNPTAFYLCASRSVRAGANVLTFGAGSRLTVL.

The rearrangement links TRBV12-3 or TRBV12-4 to TRBJ2-5, with a possible D match to TRBD2 (5 bases). Trimming took 6 bases from V and 11 from J, leaving 16 bases between them. This CDR3 has 12 residues. CDR3 bases: TGTGCCAGCAGCGGGAACAACAATGAGCAGTACTTC. Amino acid sequence: CASSGNNNEQYF.

The V and J genes are TRBV24-1 and TRBJ1-2; D remains ambiguous. The V end was cut by 3 bases, the J end by 0 bases, with 7 bases between. The CDR3 spans 14 residues. Germline V gene data show CDR1 as KGHDR and CDR2 as SFDVKD. DNA for the CDR3: TGTGCCACCAGTGATCCGGGAACTAACTATGGCTACACCTTC. This sequence encodes CATSDPGTNYGYTF.

The chain links TRBV2 to TRBJ2-4; 7 nucleotides align to TRBD1. The last part of the DNA fits TRBJ2-7 better; the J call may be wrong. The CDR3 is 17 residues long. Germline V CDR1 and CDR2: SNHLY, FYNNEI. In DNA form, the CDR3 reads TGTGCCAGCAGTGCATGGGACCCGGGACAGTGGTCTAACGAGCAGTACTTC. It yields the protein CASSAWDPGQWSNEQYF.

The CDR3 nucleotides read TGCAGTGCCGTCTGGGCAGGGTTTGAGCAGTACTTC. Residues: CSAVWAGFEQYF. The chain employs TRBV20-1 and TRBJ2-7, with D perhaps TRBD1 (5 bases). The CDR3 runs 12 residues. Trimming took off 6 bases at V and 7 bases at J, with 16 bases between the two ends. The germline V gene has CDR1 DFQATT and CDR2 SNEGSKA (reference sequence).